The present T cell receptor (beta chain) was sequenced within a study of blood T cell repertoires in COVID-19. Background on the study: The study drew acute and convalescent COVID-19 samples from the United States, Italy and Spain.

Sequencing used immunoSEQ multiplex PCR; TCRdb keeps in-frame clones, though not all of them. The repertoire holds 150,000 to 200,000 clones, roughly four fifths seen once, with 9.5% to 11% in the top ten. V lost 0 bases, J lost 0 bases, and 7 bases lay in between. The CDR3 spans 15 residues. From germline, CDR1 is SGHNT and CDR2 YYREEE (reference sequence). The sequenced material came from PBMCs or T cells enriched from blood (not recorded which). The sequence came from a man aged 50 or older who had recovered from COVID-19. The V and J genes are TRBV5-4 and TRBJ2-1; D remains ambiguous. The chain's CDR3 is CASSLEASSYNEQFF. CDR3 coding DNA: TGTGCCAGCAGCTTGGAAGCGAGCTCCTACAATGAGCAGTTCTTC.